This paragraph reports one T cell receptor beta chain. This clonotype was counted at least ten times. What antigen it recognizes has not been identified. No much larger clone exists at a distance of one base, and base qualities are not known. Per the publication, the treatment or condition label means: in vitro stimulation with specific CMV peptide epitopes to enrich CMV-specific T cells. Inclusive of the bounding cysteine and phenylalanine, the CDR3 is 16 residues long. Only the CDR3 part of the read is kept: 48 bases, read in frame from the first base. Taken from the germline V gene, the CDR1 and CDR2 loops are SGHAT and FQNNGV. The junction carries 8 bases between V and J, which are trimmed by 2 bases and 0 bases respectively. This sample stems from a study of T cell repertoires in cytomegalovirus infection (dated by TCRdb to about 2019). General notes on the study: Recently identified HLA-C-restricted CMV epitopes, whose presentation resists viral immunomodulation, were targeted by peptide stimulations together with well-studied HLA-B-restricted epitopes. Donor HLA type was relevant to the analysis, because carriage of CMV infection together with the matching HLA type was indicated by public TCR beta signatures.

Study-level results and caveats: The ex vivo response was dominated by HLA-C-restricted CMV-specific TCR beta clonotypes, which also provided the single most frequent clonotype in two of eight donors. Carriers of CMV infection plus the relevant HLA type were discriminated by the cumulative frequency of public TCR beta family members in the study cohort and in an independent roughly 350-donor cohort.

The instrument was an Illumina HiSeq 1500. In TCRdb, the public reads were trimmed at Q25 with fastp and aligned with MiXCR, with productive beta chains retained. When rows share a CDR3 protein, they turn into one entry using the most common DNA and genes. For this sample the table gives approximately 300,000 distinct CDR3 sequences, of which 20% to 25% were detected only once. The leading ten clones occupy 10% to 15% of the sample. The sequence is built from TRBV11-2 and TRBJ2-6, with no reliable assignment of the D segment. The sequence was collected from a human donor in good health (CMV status not recorded). Some clones in this sample may be carry-over from other donors' samples. The source was cultured PBMCs, collected from culture after CMV antigen stimulation. The CDR3 here reads CASSLFHLSGANVLTF. The nucleotide sequence reads as follows: TGTGCCAGCAGCTTATTTCACCTCTCTGGGGCCAACGTCCTGACTTTC.